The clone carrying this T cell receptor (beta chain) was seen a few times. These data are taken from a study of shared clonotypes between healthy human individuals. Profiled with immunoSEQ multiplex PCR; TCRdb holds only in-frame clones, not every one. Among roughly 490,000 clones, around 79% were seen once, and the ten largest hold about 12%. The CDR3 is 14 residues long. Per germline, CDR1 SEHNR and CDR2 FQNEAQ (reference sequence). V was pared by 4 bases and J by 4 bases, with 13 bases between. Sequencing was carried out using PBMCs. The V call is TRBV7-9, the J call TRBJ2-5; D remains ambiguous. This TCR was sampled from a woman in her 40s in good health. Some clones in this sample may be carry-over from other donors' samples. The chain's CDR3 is CASSSPLAVETQYF. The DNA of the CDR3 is TGTGCCAGCAGCTCCCCCCTCGCGGTAGAGACCCAGTACTTC.